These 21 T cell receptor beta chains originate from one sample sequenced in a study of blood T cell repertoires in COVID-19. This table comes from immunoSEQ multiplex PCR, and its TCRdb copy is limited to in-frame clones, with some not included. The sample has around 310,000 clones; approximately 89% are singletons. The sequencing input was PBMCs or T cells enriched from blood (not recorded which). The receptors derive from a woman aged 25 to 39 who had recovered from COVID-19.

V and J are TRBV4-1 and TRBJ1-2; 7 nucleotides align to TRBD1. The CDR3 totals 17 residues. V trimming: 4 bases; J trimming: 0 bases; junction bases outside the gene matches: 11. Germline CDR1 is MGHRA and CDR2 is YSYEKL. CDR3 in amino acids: CASSLPGQRLANYGYTF. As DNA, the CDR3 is TGCGCCAGCAGCCTCCCGGGACAGAGACTAGCTAACTATGGCTACACCTTC.

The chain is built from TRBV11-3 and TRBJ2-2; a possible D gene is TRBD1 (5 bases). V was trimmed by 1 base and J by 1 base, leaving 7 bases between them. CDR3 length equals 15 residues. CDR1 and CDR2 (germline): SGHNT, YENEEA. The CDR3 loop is CASSLGGRNTGELFF. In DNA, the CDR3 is TGTGCCAGCAGCTTAGGGGGCCGGAACACCGGGGAGCTGTTTTTT.

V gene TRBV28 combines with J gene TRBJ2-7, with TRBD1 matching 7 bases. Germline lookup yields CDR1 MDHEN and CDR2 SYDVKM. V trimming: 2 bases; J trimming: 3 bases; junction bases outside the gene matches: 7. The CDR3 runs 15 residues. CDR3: CASSLDRALGYEQYF. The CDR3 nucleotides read TGTGCCAGCAGTTTAGACAGGGCACTCGGCTACGAGCAGTACTTC.

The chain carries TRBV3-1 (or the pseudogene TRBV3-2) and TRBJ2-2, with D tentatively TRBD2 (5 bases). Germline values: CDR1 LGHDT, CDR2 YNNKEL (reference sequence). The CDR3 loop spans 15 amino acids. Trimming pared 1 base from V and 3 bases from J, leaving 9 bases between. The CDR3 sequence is CASSQAGTHTGELFF. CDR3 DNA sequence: TGTGCCAGCAGCCAAGCGGGAACACACACCGGGGAGCTGTTTTTT.

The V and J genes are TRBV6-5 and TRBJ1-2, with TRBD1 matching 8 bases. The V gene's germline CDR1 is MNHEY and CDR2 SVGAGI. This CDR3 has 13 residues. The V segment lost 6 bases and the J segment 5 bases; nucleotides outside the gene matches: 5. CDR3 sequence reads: CASSGQGLYGYTF. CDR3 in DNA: TGTGCCAGCAGCGGACAGGGACTGTATGGCTACACCTTC.

CDR3 nucleotide sequence: TGTGCCAGTAGTATCTTTGCGGGAGGTAAAGAGACCCAGTACTTC. This gives the protein CASSIFAGGKETQYF. This chain links TRBV19 with TRBJ2-5; 8 bases are a match to TRBD2. The germline gives CDR1 LNHDA, CDR2 SQIVND (reference sequence). Losses at the gene ends were 3 bases for V and 3 bases for J; bases not matched to a gene: 6. This CDR3 comprises 15 residues.

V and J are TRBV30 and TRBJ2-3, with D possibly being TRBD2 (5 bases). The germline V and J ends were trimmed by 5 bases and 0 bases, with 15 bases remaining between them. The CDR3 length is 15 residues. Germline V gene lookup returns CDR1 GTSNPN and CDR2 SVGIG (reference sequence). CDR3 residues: CAWEAGAASTDTQYF. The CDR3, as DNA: TGTGCCTGGGAGGCGGGCGCAGCTAGCACAGATACGCAGTATTTT.

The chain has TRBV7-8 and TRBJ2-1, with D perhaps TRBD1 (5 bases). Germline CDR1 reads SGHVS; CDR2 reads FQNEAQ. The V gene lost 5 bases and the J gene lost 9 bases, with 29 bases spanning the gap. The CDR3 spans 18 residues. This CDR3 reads CASSPYGPSIQGRSEQFF. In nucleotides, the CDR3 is TGTGCCAGCAGCCCATATGGACCTTCTATTCAGGGAAGGAGTGAGCAGTTCTTC. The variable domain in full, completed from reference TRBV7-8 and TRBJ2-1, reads GAGVSQSPRYKVAKRGQDVALRCDPISGHVSLFWYQQALGQGPEFLTYFQNEAQLDKSGLPSDRFFAERPEGSVSTLKIQRTQQEDSAVYLCASSPYGPSIQGRSEQFFGPGTRLTVL.

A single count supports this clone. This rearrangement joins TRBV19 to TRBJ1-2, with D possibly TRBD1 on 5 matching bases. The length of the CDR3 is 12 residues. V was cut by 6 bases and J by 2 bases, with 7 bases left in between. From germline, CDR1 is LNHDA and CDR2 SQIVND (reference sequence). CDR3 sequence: CASRKGNYGYTF. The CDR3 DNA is TGTGCCAGTAGGAAGGGGAACTATGGCTACACCTTC.

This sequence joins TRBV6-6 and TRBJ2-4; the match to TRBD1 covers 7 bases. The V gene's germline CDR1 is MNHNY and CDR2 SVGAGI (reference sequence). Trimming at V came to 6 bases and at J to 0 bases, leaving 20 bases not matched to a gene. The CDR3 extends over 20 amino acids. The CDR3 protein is CASSPKTGATHNLAKNIQYF. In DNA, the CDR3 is TGTGCCAGCAGCCCGAAAACAGGGGCGACACATAACTTAGCCAAAAACATTCAGTACTTC.

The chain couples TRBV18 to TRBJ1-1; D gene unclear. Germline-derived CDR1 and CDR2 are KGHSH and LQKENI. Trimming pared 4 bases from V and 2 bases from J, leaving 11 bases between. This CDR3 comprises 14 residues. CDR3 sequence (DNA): TGTGCCAGCTCACGGGCGACCCGAAACACTGAAGCTTTCTTT. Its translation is CASSRATRNTEAFF. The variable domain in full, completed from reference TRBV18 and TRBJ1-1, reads NAGVMQNPRHLVRRRGQEARLRCSPMKGHSHVYWYRQLPEEGLKFMVYLQKENIIDESGMPKERFSAEFPKEGPSILRIQQVVRGDSAAYFCASSRATRNTEAFFGQGTRLTVV.

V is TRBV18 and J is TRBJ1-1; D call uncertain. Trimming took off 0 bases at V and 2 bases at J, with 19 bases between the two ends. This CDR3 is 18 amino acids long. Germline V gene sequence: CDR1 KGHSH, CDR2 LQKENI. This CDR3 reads CASSPPRVLGLGNTEAFF. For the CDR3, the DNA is TGTGCCAGCTCACCACCGAGGGTTCTAGGGCTAGGAAACACTGAAGCTTTCTTT.

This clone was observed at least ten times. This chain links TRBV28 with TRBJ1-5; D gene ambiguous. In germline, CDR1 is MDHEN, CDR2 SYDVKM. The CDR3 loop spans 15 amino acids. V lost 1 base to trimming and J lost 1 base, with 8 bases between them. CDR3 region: CASSLSLESNQPQHF. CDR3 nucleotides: TGTGCCAGCAGTTTATCCCTTGAGAGCAATCAGCCCCAGCATTTT.

The CDR3 reads CAISLTGGEYGYTF. CDR3 nucleotides: TGTGCCATCAGCTTGACAGGGGGTGAATATGGCTACACCTTC. The chain joins TRBV10-3 to TRBJ1-2; 9 nucleotides line up with TRBD1. Germline loops: CDR1 ENHRY, CDR2 SYGVKD. V lost 6 bases and J lost 5; bases outside the gene matches: 7. The CDR3 is made up of 14 amino acids.

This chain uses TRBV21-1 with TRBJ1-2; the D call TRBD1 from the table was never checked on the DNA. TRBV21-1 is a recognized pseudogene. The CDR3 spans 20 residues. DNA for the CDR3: TGTGCCAGCAGCAAAACCCATGGCGCCTTATACGAACTATGGGACAATGGCTACACCTTC. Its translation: CASSKTHGALYELWDNGYTF.

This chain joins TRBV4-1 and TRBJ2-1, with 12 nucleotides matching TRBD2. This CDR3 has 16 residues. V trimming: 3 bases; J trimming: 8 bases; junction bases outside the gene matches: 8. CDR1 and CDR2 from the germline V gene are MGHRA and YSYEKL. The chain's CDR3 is CASSHPLAGGRDEQFF. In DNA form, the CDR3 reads TGCGCCAGCAGCCACCCTCTAGCGGGAGGGCGCGATGAGCAGTTCTTC.

The CDR3 loop reads CATSRPPGWGPSAEAFF. CDR3 DNA: TGTGCCACCAGCAGACCGCCCGGCTGGGGGCCCTCGGCTGAAGCTTTCTTT. V gene TRBV15 combines with J gene TRBJ1-1, with D possibly matching TRBD1 (6 bases). Germline CDR1 reads LNHNV; CDR2 reads YYDKDF (reference sequence). V lost 2 bases and J 6 bases, leaving 22 bases between the germline ends. The CDR3 spans 17 residues.

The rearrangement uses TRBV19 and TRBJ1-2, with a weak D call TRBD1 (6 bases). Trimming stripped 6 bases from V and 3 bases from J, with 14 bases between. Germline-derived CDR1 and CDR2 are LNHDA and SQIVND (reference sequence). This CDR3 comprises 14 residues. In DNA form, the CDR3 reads TGTGCCAGTAGGGCGGGCAGGGGCGACTATGGCTACACCTTC. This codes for CASRAGRGDYGYTF.

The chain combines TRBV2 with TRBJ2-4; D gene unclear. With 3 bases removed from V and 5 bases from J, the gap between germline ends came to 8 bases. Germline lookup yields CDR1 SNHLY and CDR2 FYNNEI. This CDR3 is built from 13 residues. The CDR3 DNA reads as TGTGCCAGCAGTGACGCGGCCGAAAACATTCAGTACTTC. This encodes CASSDAAENIQYF.

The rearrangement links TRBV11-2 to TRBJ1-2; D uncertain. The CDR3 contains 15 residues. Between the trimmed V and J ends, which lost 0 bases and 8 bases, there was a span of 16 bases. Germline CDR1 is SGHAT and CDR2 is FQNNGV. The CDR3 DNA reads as TGTGCCAGCAGCTTAGATCGGTCGGGTTTGTGGGGCTACACCTTC. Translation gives CASSLDRSGLWGYTF. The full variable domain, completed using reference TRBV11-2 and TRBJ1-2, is EAGVAQSPRYKIIEKRQSVAFWCNPISGHATLYWYQQILGQGPKLLIQFQNNGVVDDSQLPKDRFSAERLKGVDSTLKIQPAKLEDSAVYLCASSLDRSGLWGYTFGSGTRLTVV.

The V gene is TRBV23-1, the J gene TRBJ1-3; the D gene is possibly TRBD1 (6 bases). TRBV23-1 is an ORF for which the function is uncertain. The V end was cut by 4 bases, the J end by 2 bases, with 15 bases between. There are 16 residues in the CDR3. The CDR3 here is CASSRPTGTTGNTIYF. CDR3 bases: TGCGCCAGCAGTCGACCGACAGGCACAACTGGAAACACCATATATTTT.